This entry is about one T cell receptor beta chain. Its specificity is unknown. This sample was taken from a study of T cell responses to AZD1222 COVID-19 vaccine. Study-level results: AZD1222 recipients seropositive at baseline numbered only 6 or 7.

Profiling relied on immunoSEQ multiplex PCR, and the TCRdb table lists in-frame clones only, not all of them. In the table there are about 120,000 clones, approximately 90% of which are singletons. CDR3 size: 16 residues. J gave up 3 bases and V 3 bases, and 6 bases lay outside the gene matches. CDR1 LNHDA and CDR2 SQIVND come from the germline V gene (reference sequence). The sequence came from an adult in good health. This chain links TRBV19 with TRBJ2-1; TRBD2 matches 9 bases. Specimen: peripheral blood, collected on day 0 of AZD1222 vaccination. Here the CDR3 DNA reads TGTGCCAGTAGTATCCCACTAGCGGGTGTCTACAATGAGCAGTTCTTC. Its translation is CASSIPLAGVYNEQFF.